A single sample is the source of the 14 T cell receptor beta chains below, sequenced in a study of CD8 T cells in Susac syndrome. The RNA, about 0.45 to 1 ug, was put through reverse transcription using random hexamers. TCRdb called the immunoSEQ multiplex PCR reads again in MiXCR, with one record for every CDR3 protein. The sample carries about 150,000 distinct CDR3 sequences, 93% recorded once. The material sequenced was CD4+ T cells from PBMCs. Receptors originate from a human donor with multiple sclerosis.

V usage is TRBV4-3 and J usage is TRBJ2-1, with 11 positions matching TRBD2. CDR1 is LGHNA and CDR2 is YSLEER in the germline V gene. Losses at the gene ends were 3 bases for V and 9 bases for J; bases not matched to a gene: 4. This CDR3 contains 14 residues. CDR3 loop: CASSQHLAGGEQFF. Here the CDR3 DNA reads TGCGCCAGCAGCCAGCACCTAGCGGGAGGTGAGCAGTTCTTC.

On this clonotype: The junction departs from germline at one end; a sequencing error may be responsible. The chain recombines TRBV5-6 with TRBJ1-1; D remains ambiguous. The CDR3 spans 11 residues. CDR1 and CDR2 (germline): SGHDT, YYEEEE. The CDR3 is CASSLNTEVFF. Here the CDR3 DNA reads TGTGCCAGCAGCCTGAACACTGAAGTTTTCTTT. Full variable domain (outside the CDR3, taken from reference TRBV5-6 and TRBJ1-1): DAGVTQSPTHLIKTRGQQVTLRCSPKSGHDTVSWYQQALGQGPQFIFQYYEEEERQRGNFPDRFSGHQFPNYSSELNVNALLLGDSALYLCASSLNTEVFFGQGTRLTVV.

This clonotype was seen once. As DNA, the CDR3 is TGTGCCAGCAGCCAAGACCGCAACGAGCAGTACTTC. This sequence encodes CASSQDRNEQYF. The chain recombines TRBV3-1 with TRBJ2-7, with unresolved D. Per the germline V gene, CDR1 is LGHDT and CDR2 is YNNKEL (reference sequence). V lost 0 bases and J 5 bases, leaving 5 bases between the germline ends. This CDR3 is built from 12 residues.

The chain couples TRBV27 to TRBJ2-7, with D possibly TRBD1 on 5 matching bases. Between the trimmed V and J ends, which lost 5 bases and 5 bases, there was a span of 13 bases. This CDR3 has 13 residues. From germline, CDR1 is MNHEY and CDR2 SMNVEV (reference sequence). The CDR3, as DNA: TGTGCCAGCAGTCCTATCCCAGGGAACGAGCAGTACTTC. Translating gives CASSPIPGNEQYF.

The count of this clonotype is one. The rearrangement uses TRBV27 and TRBJ2-2; 8 bases fit TRBD2. CDR1 and CDR2 from the germline V gene are MNHEY and SMNVEV (reference sequence). The CDR3 has 17 amino acids. The V segment lost 5 bases and the J segment 6 bases; nucleotides outside the gene matches: 14. CDR3 protein: CASSHRSGGKTPGELFF. The CDR3 region has the DNA TGTGCCAGCAGTCACCGGTCGGGAGGGAAGACCCCCGGGGAGCTGTTTTTT.

The chain recombines TRBV10-1 with TRBJ2-3; D is unresolved. The CDR3 is made up of 12 amino acids. With 4 bases removed from V and 4 bases from J, the gap between germline ends came to 6 bases. Germline CDR1 and CDR2: WNHNN and SYGVQD (reference sequence). The CDR3 loop is CASSAQSDTQYF. CDR3 sequence (DNA): TGCGCCAGCAGTGCCCAGTCAGATACGCAGTATTTT.

V usage is TRBV24-1 and J usage is TRBJ1-1; D call uncertain. This CDR3 spans 13 amino acids. V lost 9 bases and J lost 4, with 14 bases in between. Germline V gene sequence: CDR1 KGHDR, CDR2 SFDVKD. The CDR3 DNA reads as TGTGCCACCTCAATCCACCGCGCCACTGAAGCTTTCTTT. Residues: CATSIHRATEAFF.

J is TRBJ2-4 and V is TRBV27, with 9 bases matching TRBD1. Germline CDR1 and CDR2: MNHEY and SMNVEV (reference sequence). CDR3 length equals 16 residues. After removal of 5 bases from V and 1 base from J, the junction contained 6 bases not matched to a gene. The CDR3 reads CASSARQGVAKNIQYF. The CDR3 DNA sequence: TGTGCCAGCAGTGCCCGACAGGGGGTGGCCAAAAACATTCAGTACTTC.

This clonotype was observed a single time. The V call is TRBV19, the J call TRBJ1-2, with TRBD1 identical over 10 bases. The CDR3 totals 16 residues. Germline V gene lookup returns CDR1 LNHDA and CDR2 SQIVND (reference sequence). Losses at the gene ends were 4 bases for V and 4 bases for J; bases not matched to a gene: 9. CDR3 coding DNA: TGTGCCAGTAGTACCGCCCGGGACAGGGGTACCTATGGCTACACCTTC. Amino acid sequence: CASSTARDRGTYGYTF.

The chain carries TRBV4-1 and TRBJ2-3, with TRBD2 matching over 10 bases. The CDR3 is 18 residues long. Unmatched junction bases numbered 7, after V lost 0 bases and J lost 1 base. Germline V lookup: CDR1 MGHRA, CDR2 YSYEKL. CDR3 sequence reads: CASSQESQRGGRTDTQYF. The CDR3, as DNA: TGCGCCAGCAGCCAAGAGTCCCAGCGGGGGGGCCGCACAGATACGCAGTATTTT.

This chain connects TRBV3-1 to TRBJ2-2; D is ambiguous. The germline V gene encodes CDR1 LGHDT and CDR2 YNNKEL (reference sequence). The CDR3 sequence is 12 residues long. Trimming took 2 bases from V and 6 from J, leaving 4 bases between them. The CDR3 nucleotides are TGTGCCAGCAGCCAAATATCCGGGGAGCTGTTTTTT. The encoded protein is CASSQISGELFF.

The DNA of the CDR3 is TGTGCCAGCAGTGAAGCGGGGATTCCGGCGGAAGAGCAGTACTTC. It codes for CASSEAGIPAEEQYF. The chain links TRBV2 to TRBJ2-7; D is ambiguous. The ends were cut back, 0 bases at V and 7 bases at J, with 16 bases in the middle. CDR3 length equals 15 residues. Germline CDR1 is SNHLY and CDR2 is FYNNEI.

The V and J genes are TRBV28 and TRBJ1-5; D ambiguous. Trimming removed 8 bases from V and 6 bases from J, with 11 bases in between. The germline V gene encodes CDR1 MDHEN and CDR2 SYDVKM. The CDR3 spans 12 residues. The CDR3 DNA reads TGTGCCAGCTGGGGAGCATTTCAGCCCCAGCATTTT. Its translation is CASWGAFQPQHF.

The chain uses TRBV5-1 and TRBJ2-2; no clear D gene. Germline V CDR1 and CDR2: SGHRS, YFSETQ. The CDR3 is made up of 15 amino acids. Trimming left V 0 bases short and J 0 bases short, with 6 bases between. The CDR3, as DNA: TGCGCCAGCAGCTTGGACGGAACGAACACCGGGGAGCTGTTTTTT. Translating it yields CASSLDGTNTGELFF.